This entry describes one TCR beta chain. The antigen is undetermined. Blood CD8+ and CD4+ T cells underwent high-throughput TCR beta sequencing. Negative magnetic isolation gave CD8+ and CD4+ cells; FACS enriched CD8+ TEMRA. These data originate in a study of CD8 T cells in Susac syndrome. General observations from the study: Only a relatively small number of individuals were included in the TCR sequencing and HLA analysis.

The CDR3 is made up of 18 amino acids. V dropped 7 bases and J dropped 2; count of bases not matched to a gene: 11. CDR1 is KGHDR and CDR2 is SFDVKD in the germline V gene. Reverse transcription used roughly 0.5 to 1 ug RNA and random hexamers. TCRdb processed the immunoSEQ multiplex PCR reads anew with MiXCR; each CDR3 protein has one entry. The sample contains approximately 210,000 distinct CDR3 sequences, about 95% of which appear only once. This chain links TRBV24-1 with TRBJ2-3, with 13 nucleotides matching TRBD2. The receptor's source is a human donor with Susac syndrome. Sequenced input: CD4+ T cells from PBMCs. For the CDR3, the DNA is TGTGCCACCAGCAAGATCTACGGACTAGCGGGGGACACAGATACGCAGTATTTT. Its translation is CATSKIYGLAGDTDTQYF.